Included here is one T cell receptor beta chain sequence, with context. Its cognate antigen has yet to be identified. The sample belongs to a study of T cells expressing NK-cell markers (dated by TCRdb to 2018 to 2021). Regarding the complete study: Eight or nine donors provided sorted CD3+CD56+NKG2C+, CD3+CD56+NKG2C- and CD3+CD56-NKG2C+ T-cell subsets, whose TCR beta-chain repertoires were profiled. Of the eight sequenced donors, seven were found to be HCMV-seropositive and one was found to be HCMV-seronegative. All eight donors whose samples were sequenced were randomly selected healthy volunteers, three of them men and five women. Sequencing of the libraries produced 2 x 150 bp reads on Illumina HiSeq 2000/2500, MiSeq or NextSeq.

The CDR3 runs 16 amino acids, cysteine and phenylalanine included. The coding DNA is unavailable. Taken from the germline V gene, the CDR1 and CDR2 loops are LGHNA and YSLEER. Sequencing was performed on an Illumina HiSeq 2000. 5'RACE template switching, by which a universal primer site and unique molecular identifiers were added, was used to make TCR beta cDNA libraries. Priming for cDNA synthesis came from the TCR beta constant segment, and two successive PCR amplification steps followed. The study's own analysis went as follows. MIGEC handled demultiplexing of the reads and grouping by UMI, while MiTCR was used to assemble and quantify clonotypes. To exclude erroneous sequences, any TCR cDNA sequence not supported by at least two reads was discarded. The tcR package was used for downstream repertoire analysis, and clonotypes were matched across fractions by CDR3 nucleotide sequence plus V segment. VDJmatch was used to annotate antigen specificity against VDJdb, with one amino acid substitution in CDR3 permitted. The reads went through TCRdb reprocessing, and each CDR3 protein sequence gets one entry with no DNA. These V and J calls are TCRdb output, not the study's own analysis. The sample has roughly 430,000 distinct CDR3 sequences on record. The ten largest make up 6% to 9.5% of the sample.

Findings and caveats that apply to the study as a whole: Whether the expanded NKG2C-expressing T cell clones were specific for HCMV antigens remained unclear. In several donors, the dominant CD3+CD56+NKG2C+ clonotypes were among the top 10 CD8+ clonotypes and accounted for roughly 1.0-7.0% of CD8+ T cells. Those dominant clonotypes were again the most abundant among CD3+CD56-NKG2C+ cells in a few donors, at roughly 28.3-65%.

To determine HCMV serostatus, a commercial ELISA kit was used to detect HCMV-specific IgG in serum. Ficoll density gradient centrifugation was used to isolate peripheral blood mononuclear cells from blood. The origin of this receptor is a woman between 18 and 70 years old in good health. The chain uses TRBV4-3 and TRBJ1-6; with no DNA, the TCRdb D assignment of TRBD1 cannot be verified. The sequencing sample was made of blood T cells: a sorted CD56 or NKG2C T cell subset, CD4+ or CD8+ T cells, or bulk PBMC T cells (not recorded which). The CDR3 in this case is CASSPGPGDNDSPLHF.